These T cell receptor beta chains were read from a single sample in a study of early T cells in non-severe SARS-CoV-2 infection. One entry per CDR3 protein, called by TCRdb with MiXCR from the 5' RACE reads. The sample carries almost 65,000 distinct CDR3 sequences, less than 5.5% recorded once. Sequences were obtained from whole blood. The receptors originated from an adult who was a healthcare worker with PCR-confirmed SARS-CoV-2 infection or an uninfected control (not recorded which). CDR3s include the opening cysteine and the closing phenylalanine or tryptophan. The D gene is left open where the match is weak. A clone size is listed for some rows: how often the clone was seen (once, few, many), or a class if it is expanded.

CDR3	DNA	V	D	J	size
CASSFAQGPDTQYF	TGTGCCAGCAGCTTTGCACAGGGCCCAGATACGCAGTATTTT	TRBV5-4	NA	TRBJ2-3	few
CASSTTGWKRDIQYF	TGTGCCAGCAGCACAACAGGGTGGAAGAGGGACATTCAGTACTTC	TRBV6-5	NA	TRBJ2-4	NA
CSARDPYGYTF	TGCAGTGCTAGAGACCCATATGGCTACACCTTC	TRBV20-1	NA	TRBJ1-2	many
CSATVLAGGPAYEQYF	TGCAGTGCTACCGTCCTAGCGGGAGGGCCTGCCTACGAGCAGTACTTC	TRBV20-1	TRBD2	TRBJ2-7	NA
CASSLGGGTAHIYGYTF	TGTGCCAGCAGCTTGGGAGGCGGGACAGCACACATCTATGGCTACACCTTC	TRBV5-4	TRBD1	TRBJ1-2	NA
CASSREGYGLQNTDTQYF	TGTGCCAGCAGCCGGGAGGGTTATGGACTCCAGAATACAGATACGCAGTATTTT	TRBV7-8	TRBD2	TRBJ2-3	NA
CASSSSSGSTGDEQFF	TGTGCCAGCAGTTCGTCGAGTGGTAGCACCGGCGATGAGCAGTTCTTC	TRBV4-2	NA	TRBJ2-1	many
CASSWDIRYF	TGCGCCAGCAGCTGGGACATCAGGTACTTC	TRBV5-1	NA	TRBJ2-7	few
CASSSRFGSSPQHF	TGTGCCAGCAGCTCCCGCTTTGGGAGTTCGCCCCAGCATTTT	TRBV6-5	NA	TRBJ1-5	NA
CASSYQSSGNTIYF	TGTGCCAGCAGTTACCAAAGCTCTGGAAACACCATATATTTT	TRBV12-3/TRBV12-4	NA	TRBJ1-3	NA
CASSGRTRTYNEQFF	TGTGCCAGCAGCGGCCGGACCCGGACGTACAATGAGCAGTTCTTC	TRBV11-2	NA	TRBJ2-1	NA
CSVSGAGGPRSYEQYF	TGCAGCGTCTCAGGAGCGGGAGGGCCTAGGTCCTACGAGCAGTACTTC	TRBV29-1	TRBD2	TRBJ2-7	NA
CASSLGQGIDTQYF	TGTGCCAGTAGTTTGGGACAGGGGATCGATACGCAGTATTTT	TRBV19	TRBD1	TRBJ2-3	many
CSARPGQGDSPLHF	TGCAGTGCTAGGCCGGGACAGGGTGATTCACCCCTCCACTTT	TRBV20-1	TRBD1	TRBJ1-6	many
CASSLSGAGVTEAFF	TGCGCCAGCAGCCTCAGTGGGGCAGGAGTCACTGAAGCTTTCTTT	TRBV4-1	NA	TRBJ1-1	few
CASSLLAGELFF	TGTGCCAGCAGCTTATTGGCCGGGGAGCTGTTTTTT	TRBV7-2	NA	TRBJ2-2	NA
CSAPPPTNEKLFF	TGCAGTGCTCCCCCCCCAACTAATGAAAAACTGTTTTTT	TRBV20-1	NA	TRBJ1-4	many